This T cell receptor (beta chain) stems from a study of beta chain features in type 1 diabetes (dated by TCRdb to 2017 to 2018). Study-wide context: Patients and healthy donors did not differ in mean age, gender distribution, total cell number or subset yield. Whereas all 30 or so donors provided naive and central memory subsets, regulatory and stem cell-like memory subsets were isolated from just 8 patients and roughly eight healthy donors. A total of roughly 100 million sorted cells were examined across all samples, and the number of cells per subset was strongly correlated with RNA yield. The study compared TCRB repertoires of sorted circulating CD4+ T cell subsets between recently diagnosed type 1 diabetes patients and matched healthy donors. Study-wide findings and limitations: Because cDNA was sequenced instead of genomic DNA, activated cells with high expression could be over-represented, although the groups did not differ in activation or CD3 levels. At VDJ recombination sites, type 1 diabetes patients had fewer insertions and more deleted nucleotides, which implies abnormalities in thymic rearrangement. Shorter templates might have been favored by PCR, but patient and control samples were amplified and corrected together, so both groups would have been affected equally by any skew. Type 1 diabetes patients showed a moderate but significant shortening of TCRB CDR3 length in all four CD4+ subsets. HLA sub-analyses involved small numbers of individuals, so any influence of HLA type on TCRB rearrangement remained unresolved. Naive, central memory and regulatory TCRB repertoires appeared to be more alike among patients than among healthy donors.

From each donor, a single peripheral blood sample of around 120 mL on average was drawn into heparinised tubes. Naive, central memory, regulatory and stem cell-like memory CD4+ T cells were sorted on a BD FACSAria II using a panel including CD45RO, CCR7, CD25, CD127, CD95 and CD27. Purity was above 95% for every sorted population. Right away, PBMCs were isolated by Lymphoprep density gradient centrifugation and were stained directly, with no culture step. Samples were stained and sorted in pairs, with one healthy donor and one patient per experiment, so that batch effects were minimized. This clone was counted a few times. Its recognized antigen is unknown. Nothing much larger sits one base from this clone, and base qualities are not available. The CDR3 runs 20 residues from the cysteine to the phenylalanine. Here the CDR3 DNA is all that survives: 60 bases in frame from base 1. Trimming accounts for 5 bases at V and 2 bases at J, while the number of junction bases matched to no gene is 16. Sequences LNHDA (CDR1) and SQIVND (CDR2) are obtained from the germline V gene (reference sequence).

The High Capacity cDNA Reverse Transcription Kit was used to reverse transcribe all of the isolated RNA, meaning that expressed TCRB transcripts were what got sequenced. Deep immunoSEQ sequencing was applied to naive, central memory and regulatory T cell samples, giving an average of approximately 3.8 million total reads per sample. After sorted cells were lysed in RLT buffer, RNA was extracted with DNase-treated RNeasy Micro or Mini kits, with the choice depending on cell number. To prevent cross-contamination, every cell subset was processed on its own, while patient and healthy donor samples were processed together. Using the immunoSEQ multiplex PCR, TCRB sequences were amplified from cDNA into 87-bp fragments spanning the CDR3 region. Sequencing of the amplicons was done on the Illumina HiSeq platform. Under the source paper's analysis protocol: PCR bias was computationally corrected using synthetic template baselines, reads within Hamming distance 2 were collapsed, and singletons that could not be merged were discarded. Reads were aligned to IMGT to assign V, D and J genes, CDR3 length, and insertions or deletions at six rearrangement sites. Within each subset, clonotype counts were normalized to sorted cell number, after which true diversity and Gini coefficients were computed with the tcR R package. Repertoire sharing was quantified using the overlap coefficient calculated on TCRB nucleotide sequences. Imported from immuneACCESS, the table was reduced by TCRdb to in-frame sequences with V and J called. These copies leave out some clones; in studies compared against another copy, an unresolved V gene accounts for under half, and the cause of the remainder is not known. V, J and clone size were drawn from that table, and D and trimming were deduced from the DNA. The sample data list 160,000 or so clones, and roughly 9% of these were observed just once. The ten largest clonotypes hold about 0.65% of the sample.

The source of this sequence is a woman in her twenties or thirties with type 1 diabetes. The specimen sequenced was central memory CD4+ T cells from blood. The sequence is built from TRBV19 and TRBJ2-1, and 12 junction bases match TRBD2. CDR3 loop: CASSPSPGTSGPRPYNEQFF. The DNA reads TGTGCCAGTAGTCCCAGCCCAGGGACTAGCGGGCCCCGTCCCTACAATGAGCAGTTCTTC.